The 4 T cell receptor beta chains given below trace back to one sample, sequenced in a study of T cells after yellow fever vaccination. Each CDR3 protein is one row after TCRdb ran MiXCR on the 5' RACE reads. The sample yields approximately 58,000 distinct CDR3 sequences, around 5.4% seen once. The sample consisted of PBMCs, either bulk or a sorted T-cell subset (CD4+, CD8+, memory, or dextramer-sorted; not recorded which), taken on the day of the yellow fever booster vaccination. These receptors originate from a man younger than 30 who received the YFV17D yellow fever vaccine.

This clonotype occurred many times. The rearrangement links TRBV7-8 to TRBJ2-1, with D perhaps matching TRBD1 (6 bases). CDR3 size: 14 residues. V was trimmed by 5 bases and J by 4 bases, leaving 12 bases between them. In germline, CDR1 is SGHVS, CDR2 FQNEAQ. The CDR3 loop reads CASSLPGHYNEQFF. The CDR3 nucleotides read TGTGCCAGCAGCCTACCGGGACATTACAATGAGCAGTTCTTC.

At least ten counts were recorded for this clonotype. The CDR3 region is CASSLPPGGEDTQYF. DNA of the CDR3: TGTGCCAGCAGCCTCCCGCCCGGGGGGGAAGATACGCAGTATTTT. The V and J genes are TRBV7-2 and TRBJ2-3; TRBD2 matches 8 bases. V trimming: 5 bases; J trimming: 5 bases; junction bases outside the gene matches: 9. The CDR3 has 15 amino acids. Germline V gives CDR1 SGHTA, CDR2 FQGNSA.

The table lists this clonotype with many counts. The CDR3 is CASTLTGAPNYGYTF. As DNA, the CDR3 is TGCGCCAGCACTTTAACAGGGGCTCCTAACTATGGCTACACCTTC. V is TRBV10-2 and J is TRBJ1-2, with 7 bases identical to TRBD1. With 7 bases clipped from V and 0 bases from J, the junction kept 8 bases outside the gene matches. CDR3 length: 15 amino acids. Per germline, CDR1 WSHSY and CDR2 SAAADI.

There are many counts of this clonotype. The CDR3 nucleotides read TGTGCCAGCAGTCCCCTCAGAGGGGCCAACGTCCTGACTTTC. It is translated as CASSPLRGANVLTF. The chain is built from TRBV13 and TRBJ2-6; no definite D call. The length of the CDR3 is 14 residues. V was clipped by 6 bases and J by 4 bases, with 10 bases between them. Germline V CDR1 and CDR2: PRHDT, FYEKMQ (reference sequence).